Following are 25 T cell receptor beta chains from one sample sequenced in a study of T cells in Graves' hyperthyroidism and ophthalmopathy. Regions amplified from RNA transcripts were the TCR beta CDR3 regions. The study used the HTBI primer set for a first-round RT-PCR of the TCR CDR3. TCRdb re-called the multiplex PCR reads with MiXCR, one entry per CDR3 protein. In the table there are about 560,000 distinct CDR3 sequences, approximately 16% of which are singletons. Sequenced input: blood. The receptor source for this set is a woman in her late teens or twenties with Graves' hyperthyroidism.

The sample holds a few counts of this clonotype. This sequence joins TRBV20-1 and TRBJ1-2, with D perhaps TRBD1 (5 bases). Germline V lookup: CDR1 DFQATT, CDR2 SNEGSKA (reference sequence). The CDR3 runs 16 residues. The V end was cut by 2 bases, the J end by 3 bases, with 19 bases between. DNA for the CDR3: TGCAGTGCTAGACCCCCCATCGGGGGGTTAGACTATGGCTACACCTTC. Translation: CSARPPIGGLDYGYTF.

This clonotype was found a few times. The chain carries TRBV5-1 and TRBJ2-5, with a possible D match to TRBD1 (6 bases). Germline CDR1 reads SGHRS; CDR2 reads YFSETQ. CDR3 length: 14 residues. V lost 4 bases, J lost 2 bases, and 12 bases lay in between. Here the CDR3 reads CASSHRDKQETQYF. As DNA, the CDR3 is TGCGCCAGCAGCCACCGGGACAAACAAGAGACCCAGTACTTC.

This clonotype was seen many times. The chain carries TRBV10-3 and TRBJ2-5; 9 bases fit TRBD2. The CDR3 loop spans 16 amino acids. Germline V gene lookup returns CDR1 ENHRY and CDR2 SYGVKD. Trimming took 2 bases from V and 6 from J; bases not matched to a gene: 10. The CDR3 here is CAISEVIAGAGKTQYF. The CDR3 coding sequence is TGTGCCATCAGTGAGGTGATAGCGGGAGCCGGAAAGACCCAGTACTTC.

This clonotype turned up a few times. This sequence joins TRBV7-9 and TRBJ1-5, with 7 bases lining up with TRBD1. Germline V lookup: CDR1 SEHNR, CDR2 FQNEAQ (reference sequence). Trimming removed 5 bases from V and 3 bases from J; junction bases left unmatched: 10. The CDR3 totals 16 residues. For the CDR3, the DNA is TGTGCCAGCAGCCCCTACCGCGGACAGGCCAATCAGCCCCAGCATTTT. Encoded protein: CASSPYRGQANQPQHF.

The V and J genes are TRBV14 and TRBJ1-3; D is perhaps TRBD1 (5 bases). The germline V and J ends were trimmed by 2 bases and 0 bases, with 14 bases remaining between them. The CDR3 consists of 17 residues. The germline gives CDR1 SGHDN, CDR2 FVKESK. The CDR3 region is CASSQLTGTVSGNTIYF. CDR3 coding DNA: TGTGCCAGCAGCCAACTAACCGGGACGGTCTCTGGAAACACCATATATTTT.

The chain is built from TRBV9 and TRBJ2-6, with TRBD1 as a possible D gene (6 bases). CDR3 length: 18 amino acids. Germline V gene sequence: CDR1 SGDLS, CDR2 YYNGEE. V lost 4 bases and J lost 0, with 17 bases in between. The CDR3 DNA reads TGTGCCAGCAGCCCAAAGACAGGTTCGTACTCTGGGGCCAACGTCCTGACTTTC. This codes for CASSPKTGSYSGANVLTF.

J is TRBJ2-3 and V is TRBV5-4; 11 bases agree with TRBD2. Per the germline V gene, CDR1 is SGHNT and CDR2 is YYREEE (reference sequence). The CDR3 runs to 16 residues. V trimming: 2 bases; J trimming: 3 bases; junction bases outside the gene matches: 5. The CDR3 sequence is CASSFPSGGLTDTQYF. In DNA, the CDR3 is TGTGCCAGCAGCTTCCCTAGCGGGGGGTTAACAGATACGCAGTATTTT.

Ten or more counts support this clonotype. The chain has TRBV20-1 and TRBJ2-1; 8 nucleotides line up with TRBD2. Germline V gene data show CDR1 as DFQATT and CDR2 as SNEGSKA (reference sequence). Germline trimming cut 5 bases from V and 4 bases from J; bases unmatched to any gene: 7. The CDR3 loop spans 14 amino acids. Here the CDR3 reads CSAQKLAVYNEQFF. The CDR3 nucleotides read TGCAGTGCTCAAAAACTAGCGGTATACAATGAGCAGTTCTTC.

The chain combines TRBV29-1 with TRBJ1-4; possible D gene TRBD1, 6 bases. V was trimmed by 3 bases and J by 12 bases, leaving 23 bases between them. This CDR3 spans 15 amino acids. Germline V CDR1 and CDR2: SQVTM, ANQGSEA. In DNA form, the CDR3 reads TGCAGCGTTGAGCGACAGGATAAGGGAAGGAAGGAACTGTTTTTT. It codes for CSVERQDKGRKELFF.

The rearrangement uses TRBV14 and TRBJ2-6; D not certain. The CDR3 extends over 17 amino acids. Germline values: CDR1 SGHDN, CDR2 FVKESK. V lost 0 bases and J 0 bases, leaving 9 bases between the germline ends. The CDR3 coding sequence is TGTGCCAGCAGCCAAGATTTCCACTACTCTGGGGCCAACGTCCTGACTTTC. It is translated as CASSQDFHYSGANVLTF. The complete variable domain, with remaining parts taken from reference TRBV14 and TRBJ2-6, reads EAGVTQFPSHSVIEKGQTVTLRCDPISGHDNLYWYRRVMGKEIKFLLHFVKESKQDESGMPNNRFLAERTGGTYSTLKVQPAELEDSGVYFCASSQDFHYSGANVLTFGAGSRLTVL.

This clonotype has a count of ten or more. The rearrangement links TRBV12-3 or TRBV12-4 to TRBJ1-2; D gene uncertain. Trimming left V 3 bases short and J 4 bases short, with 6 bases between. This CDR3 spans 12 amino acids. The CDR3 here is CASSLAGYGYTF. The CDR3 nucleotides read TGTGCCAGCAGTTTGGCGGGCTATGGCTACACCTTC.

In this sample, this clonotype turned up many times. The V call is TRBV28, the J call TRBJ2-7; 9 bases are shared with TRBD1. J gave up 1 base and V 3 bases, and 1 base lay outside the gene matches. The CDR3 consists of 14 residues. Germline lookup yields CDR1 MDHEN and CDR2 SYDVKM. For the CDR3, the DNA is TGTGCCAGCAGTTTTGGGACAGGGTCCTACGAGCAGTACTTC. Its translation: CASSFGTGSYEQYF.

The CDR3 bases are TGTGCCAGCAGCCCCGGACCCCCCGTGGGTGAAAAACTGTTTTTT. Translated: CASSPGPPVGEKLFF. J is TRBJ1-4 and V is TRBV7-2, with no clear D. Deletions cut 5 bases from V and 7 bases from J, with 17 bases between. Germline CDR1 reads SGHTA; CDR2 reads FQGNSA. The CDR3 extends over 15 amino acids.

This clonotype was picked up a small number of times. The V gene is TRBV7-8, the J gene TRBJ2-7; 7 bases map to TRBD2. V trimming: 5 bases; J trimming: 3 bases; junction bases outside the gene matches: 16. The CDR3 totals 17 residues. Germline CDR1 is SGHVS and CDR2 is FQNEAQ. CDR3 loop: CASSLRLRASGDYEQYF. Here the CDR3 DNA reads TGTGCCAGCAGCCTACGATTGCGGGCTAGCGGAGACTACGAGCAGTACTTC.

A word on this clonotype: This may arise from a read error, as a much more abundant clone is one base away. The chain has TRBV27 and TRBJ1-1; D is undetermined. V was cut by 2 bases and J by 0 bases, with 4 bases left in between. Germline V gene sequence: CDR1 MNHEY, CDR2 SMNVEV (reference sequence). The CDR3 is made up of 13 amino acids. The CDR3 protein is CASSLMMNTEAFF. CDR3 nucleotides: TGTGCCAGCAGTTTAATGATGAACACTGAAGCTTTCTTT.

This chain's CDR3 is CASSDSTGGNEQFF. The CDR3 DNA reads as TGTGCCAGCAGTGACTCGACAGGGGGCAATGAGCAGTTCTTC. This chain uses TRBV6-4 with TRBJ2-1, with TRBD1 matching over 9 bases. The germline gives CDR1 MRHNA, CDR2 SNTAGT. Unmatched junction bases numbered 0, after V lost 0 bases and J lost 6 bases. CDR3 size: 14 residues.

This clonotype came up many times. The V and J genes are TRBV29-1 and TRBJ2-7, with TRBD1 as a possible D gene (8 bases). With 6 bases removed from V and 4 bases from J, the gap between germline ends came to 16 bases. The CDR3 has 13 residues. The germline V gene encodes CDR1 SQVTM and CDR2 ANQGSEA. The CDR3, as DNA: TGCAGCGTCTTGACAGGGGAGGGATACGAGCAGTACTTC. Translation: CSVLTGEGYEQYF.

As regards this clonotype: A read error may produce the germline difference seen at one junction end. The rearrangement joins TRBV24-1 to TRBJ2-2; TRBD2 might be the D (6 bases). From germline, CDR1 is KGHDR and CDR2 SFDVKD. CDR3 size: 16 residues. The DNA of the CDR3 is TGTGCCACCAGTGATTTGGGCAGGGCGAACACCGGGGGGCTGTTTTTT. It is translated as CATSDLGRANTGGLFF.

The chain links TRBV2 to TRBJ1-3, with D hard to call. Per germline, CDR1 SNHLY and CDR2 FYNNEI. V was clipped by 6 bases and J by 1 base, with 4 bases between them. The CDR3 has 12 residues. CDR3 amino acids: CASRPSGNTIYF. The CDR3 bases are TGTGCCAGCAGGCCGTCTGGAAACACCATATATTTT.

This clonotype has just a few counts. The V and J genes are TRBV12-3 or TRBV12-4 and TRBJ1-5; D not resolved. The length of the CDR3 is 15 residues. The V end lost 3 bases, the J end lost 0 bases, and 9 bases lay between the germline ends. CDR3 DNA sequence: TGTGCCAGCAGTTTGTCCAAGTATAGCAATCAGCCCCAGCATTTT. Residues: CASSLSKYSNQPQHF.

The CDR3 bases are TGCAGTGCTCCTATTTTCCGGGACAGGGGTTACGAGCAGTACTTC. It is translated as CSAPIFRDRGYEQYF. The gene calls are TRBV20-1 and TRBJ2-7; TRBD1 matches 10 bases. CDR1 DFQATT and CDR2 SNEGSKA come from the germline V gene (reference sequence). V was clipped by 5 bases and J by 4 bases; unmatched bases: 11. The CDR3 spans 15 residues.

Worth noting for this clonotype: A much larger clone differs from this one at a single base, so this may be a read error. V usage is TRBV2 and J usage is TRBJ2-1; 8 bases are a match to TRBD2. The CDR3 sequence is 17 residues long. From germline, CDR1 is SNHLY and CDR2 FYNNEI. With V trimmed by 6 bases and J by 0 bases, 10 bases remained unmatched. The CDR3 sequence is CASRTFSLADSYNEQFF. In nucleotides, the CDR3 is TGTGCCAGCAGGACGTTTTCACTAGCGGACTCCTACAATGAGCAGTTCTTC.

The chain joins TRBV30 to TRBJ1-1; no clear D gene. Germline V gives CDR1 GTSNPN, CDR2 SVGIG (reference sequence). The germline V and J ends were trimmed by 4 bases and 1 base, with 7 bases remaining between them. This CDR3 has 12 amino acids. CDR3 nucleotide sequence: TGTGCCTGGAATCCGAGGAACACTGAAGCTTTCTTT. It is translated as CAWNPRNTEAFF.

This clonotype came up many times. This chain links TRBV20-1 with TRBJ2-3; no firm D call. From germline, CDR1 is DFQATT and CDR2 SNEGSKA (reference sequence). Deletions cut 4 bases from V and 6 bases from J, with 14 bases between. The CDR3 consists of 13 residues. CDR3 sequence: CSATADPRDTQYF. CDR3 coding DNA: TGCAGTGCTACGGCGGACCCCAGGGATACGCAGTATTTT.

The chain joins TRBV9 to TRBJ2-7, with D uncertain. CDR1 SGDLS and CDR2 YYNGEE come from the germline V gene. This CDR3 has 14 residues. V lost 5 bases to trimming and J lost 2 bases, with 14 bases between them. The CDR3 spells CASSFLGKPYEQYF. In nucleotides, the CDR3 is TGTGCCAGCAGTTTTTTGGGGAAGCCCTACGAGCAGTACTTC.